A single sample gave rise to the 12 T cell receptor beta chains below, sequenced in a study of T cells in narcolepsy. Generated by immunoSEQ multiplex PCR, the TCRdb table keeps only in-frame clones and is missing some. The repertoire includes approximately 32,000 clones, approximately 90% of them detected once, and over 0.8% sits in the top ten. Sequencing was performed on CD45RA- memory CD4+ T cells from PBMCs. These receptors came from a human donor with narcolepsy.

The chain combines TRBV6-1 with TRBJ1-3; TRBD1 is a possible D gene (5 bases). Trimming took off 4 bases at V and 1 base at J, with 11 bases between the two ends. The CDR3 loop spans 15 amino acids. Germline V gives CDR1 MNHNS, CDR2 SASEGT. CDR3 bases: TGTGCCAGCAGTGGGGGGATGGGGTCTGGAAACACCATATATTTT. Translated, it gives CASSGGMGSGNTIYF.

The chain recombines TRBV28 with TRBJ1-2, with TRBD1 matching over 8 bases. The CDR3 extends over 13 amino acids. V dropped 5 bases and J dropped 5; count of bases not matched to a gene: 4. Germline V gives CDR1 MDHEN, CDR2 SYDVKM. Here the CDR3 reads CASSVQGEYGYTF. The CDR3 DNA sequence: TGTGCCAGCAGTGTACAGGGGGAATATGGCTACACCTTC.

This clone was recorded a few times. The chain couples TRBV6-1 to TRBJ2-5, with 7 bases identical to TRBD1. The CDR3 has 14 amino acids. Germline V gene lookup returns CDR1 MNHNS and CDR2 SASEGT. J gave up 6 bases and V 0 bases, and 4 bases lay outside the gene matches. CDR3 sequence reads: CASSEAPGGKTQYF. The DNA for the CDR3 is TGTGCCAGCAGTGAAGCCCCAGGGGGAAAGACCCAGTACTTC.

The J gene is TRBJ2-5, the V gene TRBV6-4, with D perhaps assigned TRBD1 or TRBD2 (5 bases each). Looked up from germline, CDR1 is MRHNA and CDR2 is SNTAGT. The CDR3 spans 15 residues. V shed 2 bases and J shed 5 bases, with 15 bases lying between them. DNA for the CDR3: TGTGCCAGCAGTGACACGGGACGCCCTGGGGAGACCCAGTACTTC. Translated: CASSDTGRPGETQYF.

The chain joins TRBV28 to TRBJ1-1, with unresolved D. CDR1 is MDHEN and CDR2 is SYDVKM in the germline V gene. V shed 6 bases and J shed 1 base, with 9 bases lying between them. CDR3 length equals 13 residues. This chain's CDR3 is CASSWNRNTEAFF. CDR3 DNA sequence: TGTGCCAGCAGCTGGAACCGGAACACTGAAGCTTTCTTT.

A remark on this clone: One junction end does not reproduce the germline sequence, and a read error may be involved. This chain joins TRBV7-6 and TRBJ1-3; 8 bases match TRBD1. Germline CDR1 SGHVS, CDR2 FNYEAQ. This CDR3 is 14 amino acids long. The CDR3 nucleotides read TGTGCCAGCACCTTAGGGACAGGAGGAAACACCATATATTTT. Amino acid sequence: CASTLGTGGNTIYF.

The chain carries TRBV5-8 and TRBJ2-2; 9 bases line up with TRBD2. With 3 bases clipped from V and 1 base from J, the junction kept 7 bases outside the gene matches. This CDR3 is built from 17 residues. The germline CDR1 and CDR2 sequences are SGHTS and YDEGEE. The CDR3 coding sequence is TGTGCCAGCAGCTCTCCCAAGACTAGCGGGAACACCGGGGAGCTGTTTTTT. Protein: CASSSPKTSGNTGELFF.

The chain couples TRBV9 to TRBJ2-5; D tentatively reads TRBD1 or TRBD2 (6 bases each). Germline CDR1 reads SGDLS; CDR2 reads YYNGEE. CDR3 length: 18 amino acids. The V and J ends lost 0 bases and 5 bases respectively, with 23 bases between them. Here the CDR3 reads CASSVVPGGREQMETQYF. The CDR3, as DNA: TGTGCCAGCAGCGTAGTTCCCGGGGGCAGGGAGCAGATGGAGACCCAGTACTTC.

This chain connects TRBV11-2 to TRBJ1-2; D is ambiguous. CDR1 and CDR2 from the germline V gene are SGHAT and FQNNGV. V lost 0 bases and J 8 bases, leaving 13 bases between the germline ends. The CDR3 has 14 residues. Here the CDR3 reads CASSLDGGDWGYTF. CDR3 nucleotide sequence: TGTGCCAGCAGCTTAGATGGCGGAGACTGGGGCTACACCTTC. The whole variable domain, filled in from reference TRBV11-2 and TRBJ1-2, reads EAGVAQSPRYKIIEKRQSVAFWCNPISGHATLYWYQQILGQGPKLLIQFQNNGVVDDSQLPKDRFSAERLKGVDSTLKIQPAKLEDSAVYLCASSLDGGDWGYTFGSGTRLTVV.

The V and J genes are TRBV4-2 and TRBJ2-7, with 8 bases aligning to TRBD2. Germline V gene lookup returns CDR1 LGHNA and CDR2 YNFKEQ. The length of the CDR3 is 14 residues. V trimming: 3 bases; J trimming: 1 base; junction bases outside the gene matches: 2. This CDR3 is CASSQSGSSYEQYF. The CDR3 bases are TGTGCCAGCAGCCAGAGCGGGAGTTCCTACGAGCAGTACTTC.

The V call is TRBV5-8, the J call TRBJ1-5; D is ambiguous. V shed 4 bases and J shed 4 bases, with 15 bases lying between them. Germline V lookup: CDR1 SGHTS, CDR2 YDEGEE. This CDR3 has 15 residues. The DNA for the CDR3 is TGTGCCAGCAGCACCGGGCAGATGGGGAATCAGCCCCAGCATTTT. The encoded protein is CASSTGQMGNQPQHF.

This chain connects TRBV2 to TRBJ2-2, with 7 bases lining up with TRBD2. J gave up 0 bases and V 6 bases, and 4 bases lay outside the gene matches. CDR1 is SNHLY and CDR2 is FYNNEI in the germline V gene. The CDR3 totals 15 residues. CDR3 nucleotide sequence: TGTGCCAGCAGCTATACTAGCGCGAACACCGGGGAGCTGTTTTTT. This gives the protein CASSYTSANTGELFF.